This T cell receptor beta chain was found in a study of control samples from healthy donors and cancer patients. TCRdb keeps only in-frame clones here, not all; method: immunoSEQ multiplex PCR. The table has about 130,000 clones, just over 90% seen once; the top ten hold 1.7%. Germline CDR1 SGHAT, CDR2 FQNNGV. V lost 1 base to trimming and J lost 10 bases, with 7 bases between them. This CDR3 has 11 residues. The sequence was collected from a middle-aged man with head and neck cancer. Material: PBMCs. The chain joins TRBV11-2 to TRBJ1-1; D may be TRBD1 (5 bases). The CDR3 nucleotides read TGTGCCAGCAGCTTAGTCGGGGCAGCTTTCTTT. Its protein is CASSLVGAAFF.